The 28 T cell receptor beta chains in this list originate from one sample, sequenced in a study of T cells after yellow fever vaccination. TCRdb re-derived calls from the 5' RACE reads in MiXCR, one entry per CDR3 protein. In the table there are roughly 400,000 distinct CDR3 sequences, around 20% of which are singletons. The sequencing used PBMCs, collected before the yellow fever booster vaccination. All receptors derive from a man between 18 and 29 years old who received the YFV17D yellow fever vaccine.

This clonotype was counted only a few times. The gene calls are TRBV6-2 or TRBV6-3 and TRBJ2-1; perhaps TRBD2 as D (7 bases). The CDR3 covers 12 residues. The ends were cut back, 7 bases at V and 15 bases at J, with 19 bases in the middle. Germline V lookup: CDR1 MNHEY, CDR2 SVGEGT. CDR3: CASTPRGGIPFF. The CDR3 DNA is TGTGCCAGCACCCCAAGGGGGGGAATCCCGTTCTTC.

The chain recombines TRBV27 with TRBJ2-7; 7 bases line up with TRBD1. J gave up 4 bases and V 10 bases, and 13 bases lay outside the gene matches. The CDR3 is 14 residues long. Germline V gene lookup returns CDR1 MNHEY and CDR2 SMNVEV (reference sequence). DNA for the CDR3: TGTGCCACAAGGGGGCCAGGGAGTAGGTACGAGCAGTACTTC. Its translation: CATRGPGSRYEQYF.

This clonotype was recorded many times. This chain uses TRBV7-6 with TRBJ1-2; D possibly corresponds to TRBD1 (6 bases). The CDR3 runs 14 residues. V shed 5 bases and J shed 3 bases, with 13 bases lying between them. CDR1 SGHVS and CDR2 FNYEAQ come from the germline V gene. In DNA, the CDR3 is TGTGCCAGCAGCCGGGGACATTTGGACTATGGCTACACCTTC. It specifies CASSRGHLDYGYTF.

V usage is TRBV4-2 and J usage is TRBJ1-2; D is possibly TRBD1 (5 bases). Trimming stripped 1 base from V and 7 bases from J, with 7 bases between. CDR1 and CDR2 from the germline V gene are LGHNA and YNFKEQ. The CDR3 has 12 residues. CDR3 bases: TGTGCCAGCAGCCAAGTCGGGGGTGGCTACACCTTC. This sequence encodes CASSQVGGGYTF.

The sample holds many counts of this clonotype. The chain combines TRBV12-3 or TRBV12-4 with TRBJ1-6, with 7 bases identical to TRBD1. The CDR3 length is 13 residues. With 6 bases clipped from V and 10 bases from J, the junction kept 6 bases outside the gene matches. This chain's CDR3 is CASSDRANSPLHF. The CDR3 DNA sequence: TGTGCCAGCAGCGACAGGGCGAACTCACCCCTCCACTTT.

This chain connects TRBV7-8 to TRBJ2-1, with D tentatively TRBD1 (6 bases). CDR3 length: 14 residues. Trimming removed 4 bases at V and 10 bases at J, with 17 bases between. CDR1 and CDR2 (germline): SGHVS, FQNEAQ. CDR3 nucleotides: TGTGCCAGCAGCTATGGCTCAGGGGTATACGAGCAGTTCTTC. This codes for CASSYGSGVYEQFF.

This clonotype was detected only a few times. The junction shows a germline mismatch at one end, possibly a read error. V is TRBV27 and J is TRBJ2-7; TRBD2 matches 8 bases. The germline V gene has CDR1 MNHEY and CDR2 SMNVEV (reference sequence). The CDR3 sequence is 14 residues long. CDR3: CASSPWTSSHEQYF. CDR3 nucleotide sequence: TGTGCCAGCAGTCCATGGACTAGCTCCCACGAGCAGTACTTC.

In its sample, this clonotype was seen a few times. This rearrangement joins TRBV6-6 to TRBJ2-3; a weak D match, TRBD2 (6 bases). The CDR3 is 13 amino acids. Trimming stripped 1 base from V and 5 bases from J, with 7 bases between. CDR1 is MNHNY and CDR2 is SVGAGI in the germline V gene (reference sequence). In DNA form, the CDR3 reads TGTGCCAGCAGTTACTTGGGACTAGATACGCAGTATTTT. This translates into CASSYLGLDTQYF.

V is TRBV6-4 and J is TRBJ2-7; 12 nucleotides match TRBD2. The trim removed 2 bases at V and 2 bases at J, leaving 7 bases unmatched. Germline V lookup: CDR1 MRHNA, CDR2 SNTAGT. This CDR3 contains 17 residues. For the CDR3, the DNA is TGTGCCAGCAGTGACCGGAGGACTAGCGGGAACCCCTACGAGCAGTACGTC. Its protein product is CASSDRRTSGNPYEQYV.

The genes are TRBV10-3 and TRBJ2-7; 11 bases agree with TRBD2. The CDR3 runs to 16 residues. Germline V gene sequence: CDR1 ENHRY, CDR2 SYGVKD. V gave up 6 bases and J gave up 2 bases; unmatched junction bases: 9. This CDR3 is CAIRGGLAGGAYEQYF. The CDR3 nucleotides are TGTGCCATCAGGGGAGGGCTAGCGGGGGGCGCCTACGAGCAGTACTTC.

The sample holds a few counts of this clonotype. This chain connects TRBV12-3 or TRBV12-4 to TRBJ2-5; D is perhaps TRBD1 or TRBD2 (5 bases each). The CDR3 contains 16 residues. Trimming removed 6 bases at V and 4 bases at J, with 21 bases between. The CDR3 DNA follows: TGTGCCAGCAGCTCCTCGACTGGGGGTATTGCAGAGACCCAGTACTTC. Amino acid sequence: CASSSSTGGIAETQYF.

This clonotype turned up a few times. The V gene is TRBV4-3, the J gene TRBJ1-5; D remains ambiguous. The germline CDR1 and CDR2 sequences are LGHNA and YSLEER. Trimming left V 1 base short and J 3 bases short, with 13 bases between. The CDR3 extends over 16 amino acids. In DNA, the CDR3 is TGCGCCAGCAGCCAAGGATTCTTGGGGTACAATCAGCCCCAGCATTTT. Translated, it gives CASSQGFLGYNQPQHF.

CDR3 coding DNA: TGTGCCAGCAGTTTATTTGGGGCGATGAACACTGAAGCTTTCTTT. It yields the protein CASSLFGAMNTEAFF. The genes are TRBV28 and TRBJ1-1, with TRBD1 as a possible D gene (5 bases). Trimming shortened V by 1 base and J by 0 bases, and 9 bases separated the two germline ends. This CDR3 has 15 residues. Germline lookup yields CDR1 MDHEN and CDR2 SYDVKM. The entire variable domain, with the rest obtained from reference TRBV28 and TRBJ1-1, is as follows: DVKVTQSSRYLVKRTGEKVFLECVQDMDHENMFWYRQDPGLGLRLIYFSYDVKMKEKGDIPEGYSVSREKKERFSLILESASTNQTSMYLCASSLFGAMNTEAFFGQGTRLTVV.

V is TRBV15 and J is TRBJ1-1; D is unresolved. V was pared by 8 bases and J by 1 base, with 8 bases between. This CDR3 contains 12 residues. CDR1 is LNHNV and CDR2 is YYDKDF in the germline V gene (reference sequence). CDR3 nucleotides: TGTGCCACCGGATTCAGGAACACTGAAGCTTTCTTT. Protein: CATGFRNTEAFF. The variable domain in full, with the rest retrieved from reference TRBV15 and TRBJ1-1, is DAMVIQNPRYQVTQFGKPVTLSCSQTLNHNVMYWYQQKSSQAPKLLFHYYDKDFNNEADTPDNFQSRRPNTSFCFLDIRSPGLGDTAMYLCATGFRNTEAFFGQGTRLTVV.

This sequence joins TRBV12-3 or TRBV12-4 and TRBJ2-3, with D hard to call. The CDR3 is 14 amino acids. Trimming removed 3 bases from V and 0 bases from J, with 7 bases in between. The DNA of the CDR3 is TGTGCCAGCAGTTTTTGGGGAAGCACAGATACGCAGTATTTT. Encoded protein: CASSFWGSTDTQYF.

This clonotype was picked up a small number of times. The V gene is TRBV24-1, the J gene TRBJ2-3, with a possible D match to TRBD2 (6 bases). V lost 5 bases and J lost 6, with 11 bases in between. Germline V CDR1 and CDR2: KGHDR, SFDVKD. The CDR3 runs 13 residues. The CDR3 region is CATSGGGVDTQYF. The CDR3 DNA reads TGTGCCACCAGTGGGGGAGGAGTGGATACGCAGTATTTT.

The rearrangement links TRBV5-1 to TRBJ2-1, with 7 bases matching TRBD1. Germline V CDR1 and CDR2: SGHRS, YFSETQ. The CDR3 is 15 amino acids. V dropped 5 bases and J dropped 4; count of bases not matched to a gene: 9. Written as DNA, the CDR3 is TGCGCCAGCAGTAGGACGGGACAGCAGTACAATGAGCAGTTCTTC. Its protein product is CASSRTGQQYNEQFF.

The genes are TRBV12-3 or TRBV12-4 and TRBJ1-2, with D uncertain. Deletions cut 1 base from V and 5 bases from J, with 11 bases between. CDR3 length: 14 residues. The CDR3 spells CASSLGSMGYGYTF. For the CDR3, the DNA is TGTGCCAGCAGTTTAGGCAGTATGGGATATGGCTACACCTTC.

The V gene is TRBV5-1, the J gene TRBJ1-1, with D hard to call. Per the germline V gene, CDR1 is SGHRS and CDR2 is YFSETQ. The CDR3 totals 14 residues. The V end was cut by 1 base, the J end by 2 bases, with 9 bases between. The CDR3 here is CASSLFATNTEAFF. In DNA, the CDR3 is TGCGCCAGCAGCTTGTTTGCAACCAACACTGAAGCTTTCTTT.

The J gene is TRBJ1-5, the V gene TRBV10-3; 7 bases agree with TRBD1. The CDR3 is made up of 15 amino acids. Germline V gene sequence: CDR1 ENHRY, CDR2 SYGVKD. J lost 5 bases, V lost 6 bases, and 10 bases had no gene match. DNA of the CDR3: TGTGCCATCAGCCCCAGGACAGGAACCGATCAGCCCCAGCATTTT. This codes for CAISPRTGTDQPQHF.

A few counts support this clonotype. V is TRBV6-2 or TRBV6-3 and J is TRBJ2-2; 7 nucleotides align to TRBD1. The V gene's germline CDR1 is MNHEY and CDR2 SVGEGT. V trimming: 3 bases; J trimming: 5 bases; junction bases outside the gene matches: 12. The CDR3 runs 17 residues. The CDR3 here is CASSYERRTGGTGELFF. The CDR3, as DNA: TGTGCCAGCAGTTATGAGCGCCGGACAGGTGGGACCGGGGAGCTGTTTTTT.

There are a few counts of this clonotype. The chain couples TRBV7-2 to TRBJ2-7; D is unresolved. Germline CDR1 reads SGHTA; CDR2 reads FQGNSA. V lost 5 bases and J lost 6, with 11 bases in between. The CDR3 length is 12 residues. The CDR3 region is CASSRRVGEQYF. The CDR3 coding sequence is TGTGCCAGCAGCCGCCGAGTGGGCGAGCAGTACTTC.

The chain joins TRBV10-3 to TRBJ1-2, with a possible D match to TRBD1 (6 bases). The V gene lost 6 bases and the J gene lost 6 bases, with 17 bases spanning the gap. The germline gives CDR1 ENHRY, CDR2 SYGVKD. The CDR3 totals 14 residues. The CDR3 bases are TGTGCCATCAGGACTCTTCAGGGGTTGGATGGCTACACCTTC. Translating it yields CAIRTLQGLDGYTF.

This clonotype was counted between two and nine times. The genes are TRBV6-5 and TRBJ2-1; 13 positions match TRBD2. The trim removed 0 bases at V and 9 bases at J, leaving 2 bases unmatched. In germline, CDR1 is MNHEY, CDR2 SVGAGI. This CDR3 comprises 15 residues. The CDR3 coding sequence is TGTGCCAGCAGTTACTCACTAGCGGGGGGGCGTGAGCAGTTCTTC. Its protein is CASSYSLAGGREQFF.

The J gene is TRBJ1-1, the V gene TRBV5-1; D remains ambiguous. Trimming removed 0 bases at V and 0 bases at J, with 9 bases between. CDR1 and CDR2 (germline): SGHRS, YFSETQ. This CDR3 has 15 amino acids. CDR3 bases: TGCGCCAGCAGCTTGGGGCCGACCGTGAACACTGAAGCTTTCTTT. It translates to CASSLGPTVNTEAFF.

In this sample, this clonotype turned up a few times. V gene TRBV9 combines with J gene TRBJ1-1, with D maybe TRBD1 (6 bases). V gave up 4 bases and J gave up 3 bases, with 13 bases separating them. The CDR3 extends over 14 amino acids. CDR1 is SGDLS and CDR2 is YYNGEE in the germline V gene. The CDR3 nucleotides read TGTGCCAGCAGCTTACTTGACAGGTACACTGAAGCTTTCTTT. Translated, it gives CASSLLDRYTEAFF.

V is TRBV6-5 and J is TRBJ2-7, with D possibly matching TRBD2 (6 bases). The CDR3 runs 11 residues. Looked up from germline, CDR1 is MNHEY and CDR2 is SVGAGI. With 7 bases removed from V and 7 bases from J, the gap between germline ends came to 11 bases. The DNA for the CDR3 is TGTGCCAGCAAACTGCGGGGAGAGCAGTACTTC. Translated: CASKLRGEQYF.

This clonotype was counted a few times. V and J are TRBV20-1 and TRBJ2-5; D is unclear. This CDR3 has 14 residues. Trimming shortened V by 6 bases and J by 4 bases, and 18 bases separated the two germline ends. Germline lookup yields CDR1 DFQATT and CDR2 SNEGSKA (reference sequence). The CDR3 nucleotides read TGCAGTGCCCTTGGGTCGATACAGACAGAGACCCAGTACTTC. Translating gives CSALGSIQTETQYF.